The entry below gives a single T cell receptor (beta chain) sequence along with its context. The antigen this receptor binds is unknown. Base qualities are not recorded, but no much larger clone differs from it by a single base. The data were taken from a study of cytomegalovirus exposure and HLA in healthy donors (dated by TCRdb to about 2017). In terms of the full investigation: According to an earlier analysis of a few hundred of the donors, about 180 million T cells yielded roughly 110 million unique TCR beta sequences and 276 Gb of sequence data. Every discovery cohort repertoire had been produced on one sequencing platform. To study patterns of TCR occurrence, a later analysis re-analyzed previously published TCR beta repertoires from just over 650 donors and added high-resolution HLA genotyping. A separate validation cohort of roughly 130 different subjects was used in addition to the approximately 640-subject first cohort. Using immunosequencing, the study profiled T cell repertoires from fewer than 700 subjects and related those repertoires to cytomegalovirus serostatus. HLA typing covered class I and class II loci at four-digit resolution. The number of donors typed differed by locus, with roughly 620-630 for A, B, C, DRB1 and DQB1, around 500 for DQA1, 600 to 610 for DPA1, and some 440 for DPB1. Across 398 genotyped donors of the cohort, an average of approximately 240,000 unique TCR beta nucleotide sequences per donor were sequenced, and 15% to 20% of those sequences were non-productive. To predict cytomegalovirus infection status, the study brought together high-throughput TCR immunosequencing, statistical association of individual TCRs with disease status, and machine learning. An earlier analysis of approximately 580 of the donors used high-throughput TCR beta sequencing to judge whether each TCR beta V gene segment behaved as functional or pseudogenic. Rather than drawing on any new phenotypic data, the later analysis identified candidate immune exposures from TCR beta sequences and the way those sequences occurred across donors. A later genetic analysis took genome-wide SNP genotypes for about 55% of the roughly 700 donors and used that subset as a discovery cohort. Because of strong linkage in the cohort, roughly five DR-DQ haplotypes were treated as single units for association and clustering. Donor age, sex, ethnicity and CMV serostatus were compiled alongside the repertoire data. An early release covering about 600 HLA-typed donors comprised approximately 300 gigabases of sequencing data and approximately 85 million unique TCR sequences. The aim of the study was to test whether cataloging public T cell receptors could identify signatures of past pathogen exposure. Of the roughly 430 genotyped donors, 65% to 90% fell in the genetic ancestry cluster associated with self-reported Caucasian donors.

The library was obtained by the immunoSEQ multiplex PCR assay. For the multiplex PCR, a mixture combining 60 forward primers for TCR Vbeta segments and 13 reverse primers for TCR Jbeta segments was used. Amplification of the CDR3 region of rearranged TCR beta genes was performed with a multiplex PCR assay on genomic DNA. The amplified TCR beta libraries were sequenced on the Illumina HiSeq System as 87-base-pair reads. The paper's processing steps were these. A later analysis counted 75 million to 100 million unique TCR beta chains across the 700 or so repertoires, and 9.5 million to 11 million of these chains were shared by at least two donors. Raw reads were error-corrected and collapsed into unique sequences by a nearest-neighbor algorithm in which closely related sequences were merged to remove PCR and sequencing errors. Alignment of CDR3 sequences to IMGT reference sequences was used to assign V, D and J gene segments. For a sequence to be retained, at least a six-nucleotide match to both a V gene segment and a J gene segment was required. A rearrangement counted as productive if the CDR3 had no stop codons and remained in frame with V and J, and every other rearrangement counted as non-productive. CDR3 was defined according to IMGT convention as the region running from the second conserved V-encoded cysteine to the conserved J-encoded phenylalanine. Sequences without an unambiguous match to a single V gene segment were excluded from the earlier analysis of about 600 of the donors. An earlier analysis of about 590 of the donors classified V segments as functional when productive rearrangements were above 56.7% and as segregating when the standard deviation between donors was above 5%. A statistical classification framework was built to diagnose cytomegalovirus status from the catalog of TCR beta chain sequences. A later analysis assigned V and J genes by comparing TCR nucleotide sequences with IMGT/GENE-DB human TR gene sequences. The TCRdist pipeline was used in a later analysis to assign CDR3 sequences and most-parsimonious VDJ recombination scenarios. In a later analysis, each TCR beta chain was defined by its CDR3 amino acid sequence together with its V-gene family, and reads without a unique V-gene family were excluded. To address suspected cross-contamination and a sequencing artifact, a later analysis removed several hundred highly shared, low-generation-probability nucleotide sequences. In a later analysis, a clonal expansion index for each public chain was calculated from normalized within-repertoire ranks of inferred template counts. Generation probabilities in a later analysis came from a VDJ recombination model fitted to out-of-frame rearrangements, and those results were checked against IGoR. In a later analysis, hypergeometric tests were used to score TCR-TCR, TCR-HLA and TCR-CMV co-occurrence, with a repertoire-size bias correction applied to TCR pairs. A later analysis estimated false discovery rates by permuting HLA or CMV assignments 20 times. In a later analysis, co-occurring TCRs were grouped using DBSCAN, and TCRdist sequence similarity was added for clustering within HLA-allele-positive subsets. Repertoires with fewer than 30,000 or more than 120,000 public chains were left out of co-occurrence clustering, as were a handful of repertoires with anomalous nucleotide sharing. TCRdb mirrors the immuneACCESS table, restricted to in-frame sequences. Some clones are absent from its copies; in checked studies, under half trace to an unresolved V gene, and the reason for the others is unknown. V and J calls and clone size are given by that table; D and trimming were obtained from the DNA. Here the sample has around 120,000 clones; over 70% occur a single time. Around 1.8% of the sample comes from the top ten.

The study at large found these results: The cohort was sequenced for TCR beta chains only, and without alpha or paired-chain data the features that could be detected were limited. The presence/absence analyses assumed that sequencing depth was roughly uniform across donors, and that assumption may not be true. In an earlier analysis of approximately 590 of the donors, most TCR beta V segments were observed in productive rearrangements about 87% or about 30% of the time, broadly matching IMGT annotations. Most TCR sequences were observed very rarely across donors, whereas some public TCRs were present in many individuals. Some IMGT-functional V segments, including TRBV6-2 and TRBV6-3, could not be told apart with the 87-base-pair reads, so those segments were excluded. In a later genetic analysis, fewer N-insertions in productive TCRs were reported among donors in an Asian-associated ancestry cluster than the approximately 710-donor mean. When HLA alleles, especially DR and DQ, strongly co-occurred, TCR associations were difficult to assign to individual alleles. According to the authors, the approach could potentially be generalized to other disease states and immunological phenotypes. In a later analysis, HLA-associated TCR beta chains were found to be more clonally expanded and to have lower generation probabilities than equally common non-associated chains. A later analysis associated 15,000 to 20,000 TCR beta sequences with specific HLA alleles at a false discovery rate of 0.05. In a later analysis, TCR association rates were found to vary across HLA loci, with the most associated TCRs seen for DRB1 alleles and the fewest for HLA-C alleles. A group of highly shared sequence variants was considered likely to be a technical artifact of the sequencing pipeline. In the study, 150 to 200 TCR beta chains were listed as associated with cytomegalovirus. A further reported finding was that TCR beta sequences accurately predicted the HLA-A and HLA-B alleles for most subjects in the first cohort. HLA typing was unavailable for some donors at each locus, so association tests used only the typed subset. In vitro tests confirmed that a few of the cytomegalovirus-associated TCR beta chains recognize cytomegalovirus antigens. In a later analysis, most CMV-associated TCR beta chains were found to appear HLA-restricted, with HLA associations seemingly driven largely by CMV exposure. In a later genetic analysis, a missense DCLRE1C variant was associated with V-gene and J-gene trimming of TCR beta chains, and the association was replicated in an independent cohort. Because counts were too low, roughly 16 rarely observed V segments, including chromosome 9 orphons, were left out of the earlier analysis of about 620 of the donors. Correlated functional status among segregating V segments might be attributable to linkage disequilibrium, but an unknown experimental factor could not be ruled out. Immune exposure information for the cohort was limited to CMV serostatus. The classifier was reported to diagnose cytomegalovirus status with high specificity and sensitivity in both the original cohort and the validation cohort. A later analysis reported that several top co-occurrence clusters appeared linked to parvovirus B19, influenza, CMV and Epstein-Barr virus.

From V the trimming removes 2 bases and from J it removes 9 bases, while the gene matches leave 5 bases of the junction unaccounted for. Via the germline V gene, CDR1 is SGHDT and CDR2 YYEEEE. The CDR3, from cysteine to phenylalanine, totals 14 residues. Only CDR3 DNA remains: 42 bases, in frame from the first base. The cohort was made up of hundreds of healthy bone marrow donors. All cohort members were sampled while nominally healthy, although unrecorded immune exposures were likely present. The donor was CMV seronegative and belonged to the group of over 300 seronegative cohort members. A peripheral blood sample was provided by each donor, and peripheral blood mononuclear cells were used for TCR beta sequencing. Genomic DNA was extracted from the blood cell samples with the Qiagen DNeasy Blood Extraction Kit.

The TCR was taken from a woman in her forties in good health and CMV-seronegative. Recombination linked TRBV5-6 to TRBJ2-4; 10 junctional bases match TRBD2. The sequencing sample was made of PBMCs. CDR3 sequence: CASSLAGGDGIQYF. At the DNA level, the sequence is TGTGCCAGCAGCTTAGCGGGAGGGGACGGCATTCAGTACTTC.